One sample yielded the 7 T cell receptor beta chains listed below, sequenced in a study of CD4 T cells in relation to SARS-CoV-2 and coronaviruses. These TCRs' antigens remain unknown. The unexposed donors gave CD4+ T cells in about 2010-2019, prior to COVID-19. The cells were cultured for under twelve days before CD4+ T cells were isolated. Only in-frame clones appear in the TCRdb table, and some are missing; sequencing was by immunoSEQ multiplex PCR. The sample lists about 26,000 clones, roughly 80% seen once, with 15% to 20% in the top ten. Sequences were obtained from CD4+ T cells from PBMCs, cultured in vitro. The receptor source for this set is a human donor in good health.

The gene calls are TRBV11-3 and TRBJ2-7, with TRBD1 matching over 8 bases. J gave up 2 bases and V 5 bases, and 5 bases lay outside the gene matches. Germline V gene sequence: CDR1 SGHNT, CDR2 YENEEA. CDR3 length: 14 amino acids. This chain's CDR3 is CASSAGTGPYEQYF. The CDR3 region has the DNA TGTGCCAGCAGCGCCGGGACAGGACCCTACGAGCAGTACTTC.

The chain employs TRBV6-2 or TRBV6-3 and TRBJ2-7, with TRBD1 matching over 9 bases. Germline CDR1 and CDR2: MNHEY and SVGEGT. V trimming: 6 bases; J trimming: 1 base; junction bases outside the gene matches: 7. The CDR3 has 15 amino acids. The CDR3 spells CASSEPGQGSYEQYF. For the CDR3, the DNA is TGTGCCAGCAGCGAGCCGGGACAGGGATCCTACGAGCAGTACTTC.

The rearrangement uses TRBV3-1 (or the pseudogene TRBV3-2) and TRBJ2-2; D unclear. The germline gives CDR1 LGHDT, CDR2 YNNKEL (reference sequence). Trimming took off 0 bases at V and 2 bases at J, with 10 bases between the two ends. The CDR3 consists of 16 residues. The CDR3 here is CASSQDHSTNTGELFF. The CDR3 region has the DNA TGTGCCAGCAGCCAAGATCACTCGACAAACACCGGGGAGCTGTTTTTT.

The chain recombines TRBV10-3 with TRBJ2-4, with D possibly TRBD2 on 5 matching bases. The germline gives CDR1 ENHRY, CDR2 SYGVKD. Trimming cost V 6 bases and J 2 bases, with 11 bases left between them. This CDR3 is built from 14 residues. Here the CDR3 DNA reads TGTGCCATCAGCGTGGGAGAGACCAAAAACATTCAGTACTTC. Translated, it gives CAISVGETKNIQYF.

The chain joins TRBV5-4 to TRBJ2-1; D is perhaps TRBD2 (6 bases). With 2 bases removed from V and 4 bases from J, the gap between germline ends came to 13 bases. This CDR3 region has 15 residues. Germline V lookup: CDR1 SGHNT, CDR2 YYREEE (reference sequence). The CDR3 protein is CASSLAGLGYNEQFF. The CDR3 region has the DNA TGTGCCAGCAGCTTAGCGGGTTTGGGATACAATGAGCAGTTCTTC.

This chain links TRBV12-3 or TRBV12-4 with TRBJ2-5, with 8 bases fitting TRBD1. V lost 8 bases and J lost 5; bases outside the gene matches: 7. There are 13 residues in the CDR3. The CDR3 DNA sequence: TGTGCCAGCGCCAGGGGGCTAGGGGAGACCCAGTACTTC. Residues: CASARGLGETQYF.

This clone is a singleton in its sample. V is TRBV11-2 and J is TRBJ2-1; unclear D gene. The CDR3 has 14 amino acids. V lost 3 bases and J lost 0, with 6 bases in between. Germline V gene data show CDR1 as SGHAT and CDR2 as FQNNGV. CDR3 region: CASSFANSYNEQFF. CDR3 nucleotides: TGTGCCAGCAGCTTCGCCAACTCCTACAATGAGCAGTTCTTC.